This T cell receptor beta chain stems from a study of blood T cell repertoires in COVID-19. Study as a whole: Samples of COVID-19 (acute and convalescent) were obtained from the United States, Italy and Spain. Nucleic acid was either cDNA or gDNA, and it came from T cells, B-cell-depleted T cells, or PBMCs.

The CDR3 has 14 residues. Per the germline V gene, CDR1 is LNHDA and CDR2 is SQIVND (reference sequence). Deletions cut 8 bases from V and 0 bases from J, with 10 bases between. As originally analysed: Scientists estimated how many nucleated cells there were by amplifying reference gene primers. Clones were sequenced by immunoSEQ multiplex PCR, and TCRdb holds only the in-frame ones, with some missing. V and J calls and clone size are those listed in that table; D and trimming were worked out from the DNA. Of roughly 150,000 clones in the sample, 80% to 85% are singletons; the top ten hold about 8%. The study drew participants aged about 18 to 95 years from around 24 US areas.

The sequencing input was PBMCs or T cells enriched from blood (not recorded which). The chain has TRBV19 and TRBJ1-4; possibly TRBD1 for D (6 bases). The receptor's source is a woman between 45 and 65 years old who had recovered from COVID-19. This CDR3 reads CASRTGSTNEKLFF. CDR3 in DNA: TGTGCCAGTCGAACAGGGTCAACTAATGAAAAACTGTTTTTT.